The 21 T cell receptor beta chains listed next were all sequenced from one sample in a study of shared clonotypes between healthy human individuals. Method: immunoSEQ multiplex PCR; TCRdb's copy keeps in-frame clones and lacks some. Of about 710,000 clones listed, around 73% were seen once; the top ten hold around 1.8%. Sequencing was carried out using memory CD4+ T cells sorted from blood. Subset given: CD45RA-negative fraction. These receptors originate from a woman younger than 45 in good health.

This clone has ten or more counts. The V gene is TRBV27, the J gene TRBJ1-2, with D uncertain. This CDR3 is 14 amino acids long. Germline CDR1 MNHEY, CDR2 SMNVEV (reference sequence). Trimming stripped 4 bases from V and 7 bases from J, with 16 bases between. CDR3 sequence: CASSSITATSGYTF. The CDR3 region has the DNA TGTGCCAGCAGTTCCATCACTGCTACCTCTGGCTACACCTTC.

The rearrangement links TRBV10-2 to TRBJ2-7; the match to TRBD2 covers 13 bases. The CDR3 is 15 amino acids. J was trimmed by 5 bases and V by 10 bases; bases with no gene match: 11. In germline, CDR1 is WSHSY, CDR2 SAAADI. For the CDR3, the DNA is TGCGCCACTAAGGCCGGGACTAGCGGGACTGACGAGCAGTACTTC. As protein: CATKAGTSGTDEQYF.

The chain is built from TRBV6-6 and TRBJ2-3; D perhaps matches TRBD2 (6 bases). V shed 6 bases and J shed 0 bases, with 13 bases lying between them. Per germline, CDR1 MNHNY and CDR2 SVGAGI (reference sequence). CDR3 length: 15 residues. The DNA of the CDR3 is TGTGCCAGCAGACCACCGGGACTTAGCACAGATACGCAGTATTTT. Translated, it gives CASRPPGLSTDTQYF.

As to this clone: The sample has other DNA sequences that encode this CDR3 too. The J gene is TRBJ1-5, the V gene TRBV18; D remains unclear. CDR1 is KGHSH, CDR2 LQKENI, per germline. V was pared by 3 bases and J by 0 bases, with 6 bases between. The CDR3 loop spans 14 amino acids. The CDR3 region has the DNA TGTGCCAGCTCACCGGGTTATAGCAATCAGCCCCAGCATTTT. This gives the protein CASSPGYSNQPQHF.

This clone was picked up one time. The V gene is TRBV5-4, the J gene TRBJ2-6; 9 bases agree with TRBD1. Germline CDR1 is SGHNT and CDR2 is YYREEE (reference sequence). V lost 4 bases and J lost 4; bases outside the gene matches: 9. The CDR3 has 17 residues. CDR3 DNA sequence: TGTGCCAGCAGCCCCGGGACAGGGAGGGTAGGGGCCAACGTCCTGACTTTC. Its protein is CASSPGTGRVGANVLTF.

V and J are TRBV2 and TRBJ2-1; 7 nucleotides match TRBD2. The CDR3 totals 13 residues. Per the germline V gene, CDR1 is SNHLY and CDR2 is FYNNEI. V was pared by 8 bases and J by 1 base, with 2 bases of the junction left unmatched. CDR3 sequence reads: CASQLASYNEQFF. CDR3 bases: TGTGCCAGCCAACTAGCGTCCTACAATGAGCAGTTCTTC.

V gene TRBV11-3 combines with J gene TRBJ2-7; tentatively, D is TRBD2 (6 bases). Per the germline V gene, CDR1 is SGHNT and CDR2 is YENEEA. V shed 1 base and J shed 6 bases, with 13 bases lying between them. The CDR3 spans 14 residues. The CDR3 protein is CASSLGFQGGEQYF. The CDR3 DNA reads as TGTGCCAGCAGCTTAGGATTCCAGGGAGGCGAGCAGTACTTC.

V gene TRBV11-2 combines with J gene TRBJ1-4; the match to TRBD1 covers 8 bases. The CDR3 extends over 16 amino acids. Trimming took 5 bases from V and 5 from J; bases not matched to a gene: 10. The germline V gene has CDR1 SGHAT and CDR2 FQNNGV. The CDR3 DNA is TGTGCCAGCAGCAACAGGGGGGAGGATTGGAATGAAAAACTGTTTTTT. Protein sequence: CASSNRGEDWNEKLFF.

As concerns this clone: This may stem from a read error, because a much larger clone lies one nucleotide away. The identical CDR3 is also encoded by other nucleotide sequences in the sample. This chain connects TRBV5-1 to TRBJ2-1, with D tentatively TRBD1 (5 bases). Looked up from germline, CDR1 is SGHRS and CDR2 is YFSETQ. V lost 4 bases, J lost 0 bases, and 11 bases lay in between. This CDR3 spans 15 amino acids. The CDR3 region has the DNA TGCGCCAGCAGCCCTGACAGAAGCTCCTACAATGAGCAGTTCTTC. Translated, it gives CASSPDRSSYNEQFF.

About this clone: Sequence at one end of the junction differs from germline and may be a read error. V is TRBV5-6 and J is TRBJ2-1; either TRBD1 or TRBD2 may supply D (7 bases each). CDR3 length: 17 residues. Germline assignment: CDR1 SGHDT and CDR2 YYEEEE. The CDR3 coding sequence is TGTGCCAGCAGCCCGACCGCAGGGGGGAGGGCCTACCATGAGCAGTTCTTC. Its protein is CASSPTAGGRAYHEQFF.

The V gene is TRBV5-6, the J gene TRBJ1-5; unclear D gene. Per the germline V gene, CDR1 is SGHDT and CDR2 is YYEEEE. V lost 2 bases, J lost 7 bases, and 13 bases lay in between. The CDR3 is 14 residues long. The CDR3 region is CASSFRALAQPQHF. In DNA form, the CDR3 reads TGTGCCAGCAGCTTTAGGGCCTTGGCGCAGCCCCAGCATTTT.

The chain has TRBV27 and TRBJ2-7, with 10 positions matching TRBD1. Germline V gives CDR1 MNHEY, CDR2 SMNVEV (reference sequence). This CDR3 is 16 amino acids long. Trimming cost V 5 bases and J 3 bases; bases outside gene matches: 10. The CDR3 loop reads CASSPQGQGGYYEQYF. The DNA of the CDR3 is TGTGCCAGCAGTCCTCAAGGACAGGGGGGCTACTACGAGCAGTACTTC.

The chain combines TRBV5-1 with TRBJ2-1, with 7 positions matching TRBD1. The CDR3 covers 16 residues. The germline CDR1 and CDR2 sequences are SGHRS and YFSETQ. V dropped 5 bases and J dropped 4; count of bases not matched to a gene: 12. The CDR3 sequence: CASSLTGDSDYNEQFF. The CDR3 region has the DNA TGCGCCAGCAGTCTAACAGGGGACAGCGATTACAATGAGCAGTTCTTC.

The chain carries TRBV20-1 and TRBJ1-2, with D perhaps TRBD1 (5 bases). V was pared by 0 bases and J by 7 bases, with 6 bases between. Germline lookup yields CDR1 DFQATT and CDR2 SNEGSKA (reference sequence). The CDR3 runs 11 residues. As DNA, the CDR3 is TGCAGTGCTAGAGAGGGGACTGGCTACACCTTC. It encodes CSAREGTGYTF.

V and J are TRBV7-8 and TRBJ1-3; TRBD1 might be the D (6 bases). Germline V lookup: CDR1 SGHVS, CDR2 FQNEAQ. CDR3 length equals 18 residues. Trimming left V 0 bases short and J 0 bases short, with 15 bases between. CDR3 DNA sequence: TGTGCCAGCAGCTTAGCGGCAGGGGCCGACCTCTCTGGAAACACCATATATTTT. Its translation: CASSLAAGADLSGNTIYF.

This clone was counted between two and nine times. The V call is TRBV7-8, the J call TRBJ2-7; D ambiguous. Trimming took 5 bases from V and 2 from J, leaving 10 bases between them. CDR3 length: 13 amino acids. Germline V gene lookup returns CDR1 SGHVS and CDR2 FQNEAQ. This CDR3 reads CASSARWTYEQYF. DNA for the CDR3: TGTGCCAGCAGCGCGCGGTGGACCTACGAGCAGTACTTC.

This chain joins TRBV10-2 and TRBJ2-3; D not certain. The germline V gene encodes CDR1 WSHSY and CDR2 SAAADI. V lost 7 bases to trimming and J lost 2 bases, with 7 bases between them. The length of the CDR3 is 12 residues. The CDR3 sequence: CASKLTTDTQYF. As DNA, the CDR3 is TGCGCCAGCAAACTAACCACAGATACGCAGTATTTT.

The V call is TRBV5-1, the J call TRBJ1-5; D is unclear. The CDR3 is 15 residues long. V lost 4 bases and J 0 bases, leaving 11 bases between the germline ends. CDR1 SGHRS and CDR2 YFSETQ come from the germline V gene. CDR3 sequence (DNA): TGCGCCAGCAGCCCCGGAGAGGTTAGCAATCAGCCCCAGCATTTT. This translates into CASSPGEVSNQPQHF.

In DNA form, the CDR3 reads TGTGCCAGCAGCCAGGACTCCGCGGGACTCACAGATACGCAGTATTTT. This translates into CASSQDSAGLTDTQYF. The gene calls are TRBV4-2 and TRBJ2-3, with D tentatively TRBD2 (6 bases). There are 16 residues in the CDR3. Germline V lookup: CDR1 LGHNA, CDR2 YNFKEQ. The V end was cut by 3 bases, the J end by 2 bases, with 15 bases between.

Only a few counts were recorded for this clone. The chain recombines TRBV19 with TRBJ1-5; D possibly corresponds to TRBD1 (5 bases). CDR3 length: 12 residues. The V gene lost 7 bases and the J gene lost 5 bases, with 9 bases spanning the gap. Germline values: CDR1 LNHDA, CDR2 SQIVND (reference sequence). CDR3 amino acids: CASKARDQPQHF. CDR3 DNA: TGTGCCAGTAAAGCCAGGGATCAGCCCCAGCATTTT.

The chain has TRBV7-2 and TRBJ2-7, with D uncertain. Trimming removed 2 bases at V and 2 bases at J, with 4 bases between. This CDR3 is 12 amino acids long. Per germline, CDR1 SGHTA and CDR2 FQGNSA. CDR3 DNA: TGTGCCAGCAGCTTAAGTCCCTACGAGCAGTACTTC. As protein: CASSLSPYEQYF.